This T cell receptor beta chain was documented in a study of blood T cells in healthy people across ages (dated by TCRdb to between 2015 and 2017). For context, the study as a whole: Template switching captured roughly one uniquely barcoded TCR beta cDNA molecule per two T cells in model experiments. Two additional independent replicas of 1 million unique cDNA reads from the same blood draw were analyzed for two donors (one aged 18 to 30 and one aged 80 or older). Donors of different ages were randomly distributed across sequencing lanes to avoid experimental bias. To track age-related changes in TCR beta repertoire diversity, the study relied on deep sequencing normalized with unique cDNA molecular identifiers. The donors were divided into four age groups: young (average approximately 16 years), middle-aged (under 40), aged (under 70) and long-lived (about 84).

The full study reports these points: Bulk unsorted PBMC profiling prevented conclusive comparison of naive and antigen-experienced compartments. Total diversity estimates from one million sequenced T cells were considered lower bounds and underestimates. The percentage of naive T cells measured by flow cytometry correlated strongly with observed TCR beta diversity. The long-lived group showed more naive CD4+ T cells, fewer expanded clones and increased TCR diversity than the aged group, suggesting age selection. Because donor CMV infection status was unknown, age-related changes in expanded clonotypes were potentially confounded. Observed TCR beta diversity per million T cells fell roughly linearly with age, and a significant reduction was already apparent by age around 40.

Donors were 39 systemically healthy Caucasian individuals from Russia aged roughly 6 to 90 years. Each donor gave around 9 milliliters of peripheral blood, collected into EDTA-treated Vacutainer tubes. Ficoll-Paque density-gradient centrifugation was used to isolate PBMCs, with at least 7 million obtained per sample. Trizol reagent was used to extract total RNA from the PBMCs, yielding at least 5 micrograms per sample. The percentages of naive CD45RAhigh/CD27high T cells were determined by flow cytometry on a PBMC aliquot from every donor. This clonotype has just a few counts. It lacks a known antigen. No much larger clone is present one base from it, and per-base qualities are unavailable. Including cysteine and phenylalanine, the CDR3 has 13 amino acids. The entry retains the CDR3 DNA only, 39 bases that are in frame from base 1. Receptor libraries were prepared by 5' RACE. These reads were obtained on an Illumina HiSeq 2500. The second PCR ran for roughly 6 to 11 cycles and used a J-beta primer mix along with a sample-barcoded 5' primer. A template-switch 5' adaptor carrying 12 random nucleotides introduced a unique molecular identifier onto each TCR beta cDNA molecule. Each sample yielded at least 2.5 million CDR3-containing paired-end reads. First-strand cDNA synthesis was performed from all RNA using the Mint cDNA synthesis kit, with priming by a TRBC-specific oligonucleotide. Following uracil-DNA glycosylase treatment, all cDNA underwent a first 18-cycle PCR with the universal primers M1SS and BC2_uni_R. The published analysis was carried out like this. Each sample was normalized by randomly selecting 1 million high-quality reads, each carrying a distinct molecular identifier. Reads sharing molecular identifiers were discarded rather than binned into consensus sequences. CDR3 identification, clonotype clustering and error correction used MiTCR with a Q25 quality threshold and the strictest error-elimination algorithm. A nonparametric unseen species model with Euler transformation was used to estimate a lower bound on total TCR beta diversity. Starting from the raw public reads, TCRdb applied fastp trimming at Q25, assembled clones with MiXCR and retained in-frame beta chains. Under each unique CDR3 protein, matching rows form one entry showing the most common genes and DNA. TCRdb's processing, not the authors', yielded these V and J calls. This sample holds some 1.1 million distinct CDR3 sequences; less than 45% were observed only once. Around 12% of the sample lies in the top ten.

The source material was blood. The chain employs TRBV21-1 and TRBJ2-5; the table assigns TRBD1, which was not confirmed against the DNA. The assigned J gene may be wrong: the sequence end matches TRBJ2-7 better. TRBV21-1 is designated a pseudogene. This clonotype was sampled from a man younger than 35 in good health. Here the CDR3 is given as CASSFRDVHEQYF. The nucleotide sequence reads TGTGCCAGCAGCTTCCGGGACGTTCACGAGCAGTACTTC.